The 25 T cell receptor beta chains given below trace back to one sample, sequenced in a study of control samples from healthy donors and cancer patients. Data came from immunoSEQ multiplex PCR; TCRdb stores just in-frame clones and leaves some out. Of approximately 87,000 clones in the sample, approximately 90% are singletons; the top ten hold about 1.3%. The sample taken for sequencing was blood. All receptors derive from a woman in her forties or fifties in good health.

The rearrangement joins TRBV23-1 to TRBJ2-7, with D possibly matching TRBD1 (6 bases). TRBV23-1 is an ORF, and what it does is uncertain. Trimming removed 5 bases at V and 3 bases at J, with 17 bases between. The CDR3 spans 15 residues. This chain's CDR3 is CASSSNVGAVYEQYF. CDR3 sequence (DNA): TGCGCCAGCAGTTCAAATGTGGGGGCAGTCTACGAGCAGTACTTC.

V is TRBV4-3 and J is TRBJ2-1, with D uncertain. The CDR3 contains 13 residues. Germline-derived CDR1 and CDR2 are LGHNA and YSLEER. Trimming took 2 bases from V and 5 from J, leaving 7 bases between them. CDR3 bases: TGCGCCAGCAGCCAATCCGGAAACAATGAGCAGTTCTTC. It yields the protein CASSQSGNNEQFF.

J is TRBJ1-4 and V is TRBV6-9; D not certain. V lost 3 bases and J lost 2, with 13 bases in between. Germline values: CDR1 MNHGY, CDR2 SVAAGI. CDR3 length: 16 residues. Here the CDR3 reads CASSYITGRTNEKLFF. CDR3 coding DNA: TGTGCCAGCAGTTACATTACGGGGAGGACTAATGAAAAACTGTTTTTT.

Written as DNA, the CDR3 is TGCGCCAGCAGCCCCGCCGGGAGATTACAGTTCTTC. Its protein is CASSPAGRLQFF. The rearrangement joins TRBV5-1 to TRBJ2-1; weak D call: TRBD2 (6 bases). The CDR3 totals 12 residues. The germline gives CDR1 SGHRS, CDR2 YFSETQ. V lost 4 bases and J lost 13, with 15 bases in between.

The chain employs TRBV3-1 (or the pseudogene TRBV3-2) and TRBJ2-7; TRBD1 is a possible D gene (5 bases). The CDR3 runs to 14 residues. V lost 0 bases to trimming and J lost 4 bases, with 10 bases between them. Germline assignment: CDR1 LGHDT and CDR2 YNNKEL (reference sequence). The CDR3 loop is CASSQDRTIYEQYF. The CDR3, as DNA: TGTGCCAGCAGCCAAGATAGGACAATTTACGAGCAGTACTTC.

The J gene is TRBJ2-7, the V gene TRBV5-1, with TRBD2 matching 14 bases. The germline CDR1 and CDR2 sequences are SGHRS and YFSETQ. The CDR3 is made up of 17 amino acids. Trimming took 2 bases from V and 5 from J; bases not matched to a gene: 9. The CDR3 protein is CASSLQGTSGSTHEQYF. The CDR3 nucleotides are TGCGCCAGCAGCTTACAGGGGACTAGCGGGAGTACCCACGAGCAGTACTTC.

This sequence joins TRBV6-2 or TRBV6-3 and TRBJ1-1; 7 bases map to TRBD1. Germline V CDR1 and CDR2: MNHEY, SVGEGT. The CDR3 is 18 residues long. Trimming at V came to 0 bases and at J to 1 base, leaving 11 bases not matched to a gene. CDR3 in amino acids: CASSYSPGQSFSNTEAFF. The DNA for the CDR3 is TGTGCCAGCAGTTACTCCCCGGGACAGTCATTTTCGAACACTGAAGCTTTCTTT.

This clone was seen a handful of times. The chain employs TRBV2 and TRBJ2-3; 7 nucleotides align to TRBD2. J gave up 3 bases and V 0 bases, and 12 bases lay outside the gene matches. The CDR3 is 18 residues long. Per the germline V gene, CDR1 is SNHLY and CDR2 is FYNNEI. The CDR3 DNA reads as TGTGCCAGCAGTGAAGCGGCCGGGTTCGGGACTAATACAGATACGCAGTATTTT. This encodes CASSEAAGFGTNTDTQYF.

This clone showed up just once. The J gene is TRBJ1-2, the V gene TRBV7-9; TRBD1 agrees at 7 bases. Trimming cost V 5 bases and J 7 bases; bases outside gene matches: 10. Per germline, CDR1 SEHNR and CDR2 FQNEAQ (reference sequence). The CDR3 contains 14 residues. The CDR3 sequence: CASSDTGVEGGYTF. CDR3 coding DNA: TGTGCCAGCAGCGACACAGGGGTGGAGGGTGGCTACACCTTC.

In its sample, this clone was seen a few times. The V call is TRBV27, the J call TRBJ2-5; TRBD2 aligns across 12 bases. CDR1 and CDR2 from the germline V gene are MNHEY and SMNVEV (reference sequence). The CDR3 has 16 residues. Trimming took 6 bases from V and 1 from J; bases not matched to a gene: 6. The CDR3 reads CASSSGLAGIQETQYF. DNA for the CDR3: TGTGCCAGCAGCTCAGGACTAGCGGGGATCCAAGAGACCCAGTACTTC.

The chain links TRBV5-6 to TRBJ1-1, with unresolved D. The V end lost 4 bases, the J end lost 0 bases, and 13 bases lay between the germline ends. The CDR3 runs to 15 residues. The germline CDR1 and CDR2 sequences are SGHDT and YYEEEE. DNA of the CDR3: TGTGCCAGCAGCGTGCCAGGCGCCGTGAACACTGAAGCTTTCTTT. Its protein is CASSVPGAVNTEAFF. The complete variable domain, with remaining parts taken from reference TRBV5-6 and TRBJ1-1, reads DAGVTQSPTHLIKTRGQQVTLRCSPKSGHDTVSWYQQALGQGPQFIFQYYEEEERQRGNFPDRFSGHQFPNYSSELNVNALLLGDSALYLCASSVPGAVNTEAFFGQGTRLTVV.

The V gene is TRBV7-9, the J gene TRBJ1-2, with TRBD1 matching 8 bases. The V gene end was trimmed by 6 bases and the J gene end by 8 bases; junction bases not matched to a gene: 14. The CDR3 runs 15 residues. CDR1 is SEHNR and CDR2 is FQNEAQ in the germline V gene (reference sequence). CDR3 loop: CASSPLDRGPFGYTF. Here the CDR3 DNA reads TGTGCCAGCAGTCCTCTCGACAGGGGACCTTTCGGCTACACCTTC.

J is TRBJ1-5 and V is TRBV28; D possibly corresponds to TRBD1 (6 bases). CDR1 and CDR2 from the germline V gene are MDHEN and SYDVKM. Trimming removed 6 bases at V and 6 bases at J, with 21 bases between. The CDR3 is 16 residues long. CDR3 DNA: TGTGCCAGCAGGCCCCGTGGTGCAGGGGCCGTTCAGCCCCAGCATTTT. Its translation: CASRPRGAGAVQPQHF.

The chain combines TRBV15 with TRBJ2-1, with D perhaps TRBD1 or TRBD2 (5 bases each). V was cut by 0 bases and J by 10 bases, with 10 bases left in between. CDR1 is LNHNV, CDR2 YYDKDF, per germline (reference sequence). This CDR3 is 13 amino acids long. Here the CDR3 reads CATSRDRGREQFF. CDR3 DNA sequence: TGTGCCACCAGCAGAGATCGGGGCCGAGAGCAGTTCTTC.

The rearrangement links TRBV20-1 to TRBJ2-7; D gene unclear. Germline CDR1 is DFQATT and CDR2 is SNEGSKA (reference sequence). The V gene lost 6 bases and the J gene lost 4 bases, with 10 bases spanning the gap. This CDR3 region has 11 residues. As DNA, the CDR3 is TGCAGTGCCACCGTCGGGTACGAGCAGTACTTC. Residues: CSATVGYEQYF.

CDR3 sequence: CASSQVFSGGTTSTDTQYF. Written as DNA, the CDR3 is TGTGCCAGCAGCCAAGTATTTAGCGGGGGGACAACTAGCACAGATACGCAGTATTTT. The V call is TRBV4-2, the J call TRBJ2-3, with 10 bases fitting TRBD2. Looked up from germline, CDR1 is LGHNA and CDR2 is YNFKEQ. The CDR3 is 19 residues long. J was trimmed by 0 bases and V by 1 base; bases with no gene match: 10.

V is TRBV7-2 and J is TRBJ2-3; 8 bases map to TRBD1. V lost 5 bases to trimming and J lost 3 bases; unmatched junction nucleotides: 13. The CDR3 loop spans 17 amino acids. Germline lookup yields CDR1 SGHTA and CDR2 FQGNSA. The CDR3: CASSPPGVRGRTDTQYF. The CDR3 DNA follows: TGTGCCAGCAGCCCCCCTGGAGTCAGGGGGCGGACAGATACGCAGTATTTT.

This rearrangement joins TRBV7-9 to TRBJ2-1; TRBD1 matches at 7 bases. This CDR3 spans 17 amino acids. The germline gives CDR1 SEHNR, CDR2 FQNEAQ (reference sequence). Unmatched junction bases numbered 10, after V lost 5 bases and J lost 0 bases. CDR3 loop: CASSLGQRFSSYNEQFF. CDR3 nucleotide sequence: TGTGCCAGCAGCCTGGGACAGCGCTTTAGCTCCTACAATGAGCAGTTCTTC.

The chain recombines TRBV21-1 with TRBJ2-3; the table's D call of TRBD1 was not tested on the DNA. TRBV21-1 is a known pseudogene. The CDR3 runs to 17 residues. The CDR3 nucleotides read TGTGCCAGCAGCAAGTTTCCGGACAACTCTAGCACAGATACGCAGTATTTT. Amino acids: CASSKFPDNSSTDTQYF.

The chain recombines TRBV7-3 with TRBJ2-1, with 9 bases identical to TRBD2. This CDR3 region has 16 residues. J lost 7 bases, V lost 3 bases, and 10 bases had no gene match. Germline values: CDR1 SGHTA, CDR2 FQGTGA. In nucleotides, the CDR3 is TGTGCCAGCAGCTTCGAAGGCGGGAGGGCCATAAATGAGCAGTTCTTC. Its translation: CASSFEGGRAINEQFF.

The CDR3 loop reads CASSPLGTGVTYEQYF. In DNA, the CDR3 is TGTGCCAGCTCACCTCTCGGGACAGGAGTAACCTACGAGCAGTACTTC. The rearrangement links TRBV18 to TRBJ2-7; 8 positions match TRBD1. Trimming took 3 bases from V and 2 from J; bases not matched to a gene: 9. The length of the CDR3 is 16 residues. CDR1 KGHSH and CDR2 LQKENI come from the germline V gene. The variable domain in full, completed from reference TRBV18 and TRBJ2-7, reads NAGVMQNPRHLVRRRGQEARLRCSPMKGHSHVYWYRQLPEEGLKFMVYLQKENIIDESGMPKERFSAEFPKEGPSILRIQQVVRGDSAAYFCASSPLGTGVTYEQYFGPGTRLTVT.

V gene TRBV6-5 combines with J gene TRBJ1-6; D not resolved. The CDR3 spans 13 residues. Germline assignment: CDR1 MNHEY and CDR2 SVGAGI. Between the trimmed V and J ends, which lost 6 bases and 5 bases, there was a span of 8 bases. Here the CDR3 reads CASRPYDNSPLHF. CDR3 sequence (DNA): TGTGCCAGCAGGCCCTACGATAATTCACCCCTCCACTTT.

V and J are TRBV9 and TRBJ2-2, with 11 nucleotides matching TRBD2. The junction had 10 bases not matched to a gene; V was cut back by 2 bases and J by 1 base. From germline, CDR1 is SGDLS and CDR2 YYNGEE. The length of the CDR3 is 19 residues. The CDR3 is CASSVRTSGPGQNTGELFF. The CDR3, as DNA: TGTGCCAGCAGCGTGCGGACTAGCGGGCCCGGCCAGAACACCGGGGAGCTGTTTTTT. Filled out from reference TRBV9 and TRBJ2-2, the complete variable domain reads DSGVTQTPKHLITATGQRVTLRCSPRSGDLSVYWYQQSLDQGLQFLIQYYNGEERAKGNILERFSAQQFPDLHSELNLSSLELGDSALYFCASSVRTSGPGQNTGELFFGEGSRLTVL.

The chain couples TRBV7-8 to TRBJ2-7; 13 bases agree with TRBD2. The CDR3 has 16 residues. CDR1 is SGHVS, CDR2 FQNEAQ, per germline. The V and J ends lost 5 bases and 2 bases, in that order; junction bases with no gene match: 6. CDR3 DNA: TGTGCCAGCAGCCACGGACTAGCGGGGGCCCCCTACGAGCAGTACTTC. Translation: CASSHGLAGAPYEQYF. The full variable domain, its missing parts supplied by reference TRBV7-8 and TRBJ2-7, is GAGVSQSPRYKVAKRGQDVALRCDPISGHVSLFWYQQALGQGPEFLTYFQNEAQLDKSGLPSDRFFAERPEGSVSTLKIQRTQQEDSAVYLCASSHGLAGAPYEQYFGPGTRLTVT.

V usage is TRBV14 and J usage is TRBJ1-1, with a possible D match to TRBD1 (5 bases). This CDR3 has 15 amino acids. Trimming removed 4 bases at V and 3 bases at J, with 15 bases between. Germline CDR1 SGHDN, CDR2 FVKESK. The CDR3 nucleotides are TGTGCCAGCAGCCCCTTCCAAGGGGACTACACTGAAGCTTTCTTT. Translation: CASSPFQGDYTEAFF. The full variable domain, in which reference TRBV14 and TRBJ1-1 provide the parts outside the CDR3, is EAGVTQFPSHSVIEKGQTVTLRCDPISGHDNLYWYRRVMGKEIKFLLHFVKESKQDESGMPNNRFLAERTGGTYSTLKVQPAELEDSGVYFCASSPFQGDYTEAFFGQGTRLTVV.